Shown below are 10 T cell receptor beta chains from a single sample sequenced in a study of cytomegalovirus exposure and HLA in healthy donors. This PCR relied on a set of 60 Vbeta primers and 13 Jbeta primers. Profiling relied on immunoSEQ multiplex PCR, and the TCRdb table lists in-frame clones only, not all of them. The sample shows about 90,000 clones, under 80% of them seen only once. Sequenced input: PBMCs. The receptors shown here come from a boy aged 10-17 years in good health and CMV-seronegative.

This sequence joins TRBV7-2 and TRBJ1-2, with a possible D match to TRBD1 (5 bases). The CDR3 has 16 amino acids. Germline CDR1 SGHTA, CDR2 FQGNSA. V lost 1 base and J lost 0, with 12 bases in between. The CDR3 DNA reads as TGTGCCAGCAGCTTAGTTTCAACAGGAACTAACTATGGCTACACCTTC. Translating it yields CASSLVSTGTNYGYTF.

This rearrangement joins TRBV21-1 to TRBJ2-7; the DNA was not used to check the table's D call, TRBD2. TRBV21-1 is a pseudogene. CDR3 length equals 12 residues. CDR3 residues: CASSNVLAGQYF. CDR3 DNA: TGTGCCAGCAGCAACGTCCTAGCCGGGCAGTACTTC.

The chain combines TRBV7-9 with TRBJ2-1; D call uncertain. The CDR3 consists of 13 residues. Deletions cut 2 bases from V and 4 bases from J, with 6 bases between. Per the germline V gene, CDR1 is SEHNR and CDR2 is FQNEAQ (reference sequence). CDR3 nucleotides: TGTGCCAGCAGCTTACAACTGTACAATGAGCAGTTCTTC. Its translation: CASSLQLYNEQFF.

This clone was picked up one time. V gene TRBV28 combines with J gene TRBJ2-7; D gene ambiguous. Trimming shortened V by 10 bases and J by 3 bases, and 13 bases separated the two germline ends. From germline, CDR1 is MDHEN and CDR2 SYDVKM. This CDR3 is 12 amino acids long. CDR3 amino acids: CATSRLDYEQYF. DNA for the CDR3: TGTGCCACATCGCGACTCGACTACGAGCAGTACTTC.

Only one count was recorded for this clone. The rearrangement joins TRBV7-3 to TRBJ2-1, with D tentatively TRBD1 (5 bases). Germline-derived CDR1 and CDR2 are SGHTA and FQGTGA. Trimming removed 5 bases from V and 1 base from J, with 18 bases in between. The length of the CDR3 is 17 residues. The CDR3 region has the DNA TGTGCCAGCAGCCCTGGAGTACAAGCAGGGTCCTACAATGAGCAGTTCTTC. It encodes CASSPGVQAGSYNEQFF.

The sample holds a few counts of this clone. The genes are TRBV7-6 and TRBJ1-1; D is perhaps TRBD1 (6 bases). Trimming pared 5 bases from V and 5 bases from J, leaving 15 bases between. CDR1 and CDR2 (germline): SGHVS, FNYEAQ. This CDR3 has 14 amino acids. Here the CDR3 DNA reads TGTGCCAGCAGCCGAGGGGGGGATTTGACTGAAGCTTTCTTT. It is translated as CASSRGGDLTEAFF. Full variable domain (rest looked up from reference TRBV7-6 and TRBJ1-1): GAGVSQSPRYKVTKRGQDVALRCDPISGHVSLYWYRQALGQGPEFLTYFNYEAQQDKSGLPNDRFSAERPEGSISTLTIQRTEQRDSAMYRCASSRGGDLTEAFFGQGTRLTVV.

This chain uses TRBV7-8 with TRBJ2-7; 7 bases map to TRBD1. CDR3 length: 15 residues. The junction had 4 bases not matched to a gene; V was cut back by 2 bases and J by 0 bases. Germline values: CDR1 SGHVS, CDR2 FQNEAQ. The CDR3 DNA is TGTGCCAGCAGCTTACCCCGACAGGGCTCCTACGAGCAGTACTTC. Protein: CASSLPRQGSYEQYF.

This clone came up a few times. Additional DNA sequences in this sample encode the identical CDR3. The V gene is TRBV25-1, the J gene TRBJ1-1, with a possible D match to TRBD1 (6 bases). CDR1 is MGHDK and CDR2 is SYGVNS in the germline V gene. CDR3 length: 13 amino acids. Trimming shortened V by 6 bases and J by 4 bases, and 12 bases separated the two germline ends. In DNA, the CDR3 is TGTGCCAGCAGCAGGGGCGGGGGCACTGAAGCTTTCTTT. Translating it yields CASSRGGGTEAFF.

The rearrangement uses TRBV7-2 and TRBJ1-6; D not resolved. Germline V CDR1 and CDR2: SGHTA, FQGNSA. CDR3 length: 14 residues. Trimming took off 3 bases at V and 6 bases at J, with 9 bases between the two ends. The CDR3 bases are TGTGCCAGCAGCTTTACCGAGCCTAATTCACCCCTCCACTTT. This sequence encodes CASSFTEPNSPLHF.

This rearrangement joins TRBV7-3 to TRBJ2-5; TRBD2 matches 10 bases. Trimming cost V 0 bases and J 5 bases; bases outside gene matches: 3. Looked up from germline, CDR1 is SGHTA and CDR2 is FQGTGA. The CDR3 runs 15 residues. For the CDR3, the DNA is TGTGCCAGCAGCTTAACAGCGGGAGGGCCGGAGACCCAGTACTTC. Translation gives CASSLTAGGPETQYF.